The 5 T cell receptor beta chains below all came from one sample that was sequenced in a study of blood T cell repertoires in COVID-19. Method: immunoSEQ multiplex PCR; TCRdb's copy keeps in-frame clones and lacks some. Of roughly 40,000 clones in the sample, 75% to 90% were seen once. The sequenced sample consisted of peripheral blood. Receptors originate from a man in his sixties or seventies with acute or convalescent COVID-19.

This sequence joins TRBV10-3 and TRBJ2-2; TRBD1 matches at 7 bases. Germline V gene data show CDR1 as ENHRY and CDR2 as SYGVKD. The ends lost 3 bases at V and 4 bases at J; junction bases unmatched: 5. The CDR3 runs 15 residues. This CDR3 reads CAISDSGQLTGELFF. The CDR3 DNA reads TGTGCCATCAGTGATTCGGGACAGCTCACCGGGGAGCTGTTTTTT.

V is TRBV20-1 and J is TRBJ2-2, with 10 bases aligning to TRBD2. V was clipped by 3 bases and J by 2 bases; unmatched bases: 3. The germline CDR1 and CDR2 sequences are DFQATT and SNEGSKA (reference sequence). The CDR3 has 15 amino acids. The CDR3: CSASLLAGNTGELFF. In DNA form, the CDR3 reads TGCAGTGCTAGTCTACTAGCGGGAAACACCGGGGAGCTGTTTTTT.

The chain employs TRBV6-4 and TRBJ1-2, with D maybe TRBD1 (5 bases). The CDR3 contains 13 residues. Looked up from germline, CDR1 is MRHNA and CDR2 is SNTAGT. The V and J ends lost 6 bases and 4 bases respectively, with 12 bases between them. The CDR3 region has the DNA TGTGCCAGCAGCCCGGCAAGGGGCTATGGCTACACCTTC. It encodes CASSPARGYGYTF.

The V and J genes are TRBV4-1 and TRBJ1-1; no firm D call. In germline, CDR1 is MGHRA, CDR2 YSYEKL. The CDR3 runs to 17 residues. V lost 1 base, J lost 4 bases, and 19 bases lay in between. The CDR3 DNA follows: TGCGCCAGCAGCCAAGCCTTGGCGGGCCCACCAGGCACTGAAGCTTTCTTT. Translation: CASSQALAGPPGTEAFF.

This clone has only one observation. The chain is built from TRBV12-5 and TRBJ1-5; D might be TRBD1 (6 bases). Germline V gene sequence: CDR1 LGHNT, CDR2 FRNRAP. There are 14 residues in the CDR3. The ends were cut back, 7 bases at V and 4 bases at J, with 14 bases in the middle. CDR3 region: CASATQGPNQPQHF. The CDR3 coding sequence is TGTGCTAGTGCAACACAGGGTCCAAATCAGCCCCAGCATTTT.